This TCR beta chain was identified in a study of cytotoxic CD8 clonotypes in ibrutinib-treated CLL. Study-level background: Of the patients, under 13 were relapsed/refractory, under 16 treatment-naive and roughly 17 IGHV unmutated. Study-wide points: Clonality, elevated at ibrutinib response, dropped back toward baseline at progression. Pretreatment clonality was elevated relative to age-matched healthy donors and paralleled circulating CD8+ T-cell counts.

This CDR3 has 12 amino acids. V dropped 4 bases and J dropped 10 bases, with 14 bases sitting between them. The germline V gene has CDR1 SQVTM and CDR2 ANQGSEA. Here immunoSEQ multiplex PCR was the method, and the copy in TCRdb shows in-frame clones only, minus some. The repertoire holds about 39,000 clones, with around 67% as singletons. In regard to this clone: Its antigen is undetermined.

The chain carries TRBV29-1 and TRBJ2-1; D ambiguous. This TCR was sampled from a human donor with chronic lymphocytic leukemia. Sequencing used PBMCs, obtained at disease progression, from a patient treated with ibrutinib. CDR3 amino acids: CSVGPQLGEQFF. The CDR3 DNA is TGCAGCGTTGGTCCACAGCTTGGGGAGCAGTTCTTC.